A few counts support the clone carrying this T cell receptor beta chain. Its antigen is unknown. This specimen belongs to a study of cytomegalovirus exposure and HLA in healthy donors. CDR1 MGHDK and CDR2 SYGVNS come from the germline V gene. The CDR3 runs 16 residues. J lost 5 bases, V lost 4 bases, and 11 bases had no gene match. Both 60 Vbeta primers and 13 Jbeta primers went into the PCR. Method: immunoSEQ multiplex PCR; TCRdb's copy keeps in-frame clones and lacks some. The repertoire holds about 190,000 clones, with about four fifths as singletons. General study points: Equally common other TCR beta chains were less clonally expanded than HLA-associated ones, a later analysis found. With further analysis later on, most CMV-associated TCR beta chains appeared HLA-restricted.

This TCR was sampled from a man aged 25-45 years in good health and CMV-seropositive. Sequenced material: PBMCs. V and J are TRBV25-1 and TRBJ2-3; 8 bases fit TRBD1. The chain's CDR3 is CASSGWGQGARDTQYF. The CDR3 nucleotides are TGTGCCAGCAGTGGGTGGGGGCAGGGGGCTAGAGATACGCAGTATTTT.